Sequencing of this T cell receptor beta chain was carried out in a study of beta chain features in type 1 diabetes. Study results and caveats: There was a moderate but significant shortening of TCRB CDR3s in all four CD4+ subsets of Type 1 diabetes patients.

Isolated RNA was reverse transcribed in full, so expressed TCRB transcripts were sequenced. Profiled with immunoSEQ multiplex PCR; TCRdb holds only in-frame clones, not every one. The sample lists around 250,000 clones, roughly 13% occurring once. Of note for this clone: Its target is unknown.

V shed 6 bases, J shed 1 base, and the junction held 2 bases outside the gene matches. CDR1 MNHNS and CDR2 SASEGT come from the germline V gene. CDR3 length equals 13 residues. Material for sequencing was naive CD4+ T cells from blood. The sequence came from a man aged 25 to 40 with type 1 diabetes. J is TRBJ1-2 and V is TRBV6-1, with TRBD1 identical over 7 bases. DNA of the CDR3: TGTGCCAGCAGGAGGGACAGTAACTATGGCTACACCTTC. Encoded protein: CASRRDSNYGYTF.